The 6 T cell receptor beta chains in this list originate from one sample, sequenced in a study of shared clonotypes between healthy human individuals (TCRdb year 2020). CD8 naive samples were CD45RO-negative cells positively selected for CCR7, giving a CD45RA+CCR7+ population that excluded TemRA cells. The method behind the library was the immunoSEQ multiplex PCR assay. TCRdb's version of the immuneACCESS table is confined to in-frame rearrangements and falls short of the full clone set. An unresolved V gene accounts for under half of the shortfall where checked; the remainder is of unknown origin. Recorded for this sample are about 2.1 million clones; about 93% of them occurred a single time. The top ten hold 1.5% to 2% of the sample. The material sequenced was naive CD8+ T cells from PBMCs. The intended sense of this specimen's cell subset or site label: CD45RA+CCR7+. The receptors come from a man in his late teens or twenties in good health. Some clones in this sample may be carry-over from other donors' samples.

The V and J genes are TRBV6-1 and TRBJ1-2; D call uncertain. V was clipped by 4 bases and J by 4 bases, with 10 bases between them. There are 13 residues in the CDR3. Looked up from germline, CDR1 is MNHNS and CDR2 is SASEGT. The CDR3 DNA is TGTGCCAGCAGTGCCTCGGGAAGCTATGGCTACACCTTC. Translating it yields CASSASGSYGYTF.

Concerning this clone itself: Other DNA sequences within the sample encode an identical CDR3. DNA of the CDR3: TGTGCCAGCAGCGTAGTGCCAGAGAACACTGAAGCTTTCTTT. This sequence encodes CASSVVPENTEAFF. The J gene is TRBJ1-1, the V gene TRBV9; D ambiguous. V lost 0 bases and J 1 base, leaving 7 bases between the germline ends. CDR3 length equals 14 residues. The germline CDR1 and CDR2 sequences are SGDLS and YYNGEE.

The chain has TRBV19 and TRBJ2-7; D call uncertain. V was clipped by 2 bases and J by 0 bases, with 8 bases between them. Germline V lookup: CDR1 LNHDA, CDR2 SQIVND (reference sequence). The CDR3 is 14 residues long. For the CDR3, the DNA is TGTGCCAGTAGTATACTGGCACTCTCCTACGAGCAGTACTTC. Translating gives CASSILALSYEQYF. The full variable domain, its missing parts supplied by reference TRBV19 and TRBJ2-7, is DGGITQSPKYLFRKEGQNVTLSCEQNLNHDAMYWYRQDPGQGLRLIYYSQIVNDFQKGDIAEGYSVSREKKESFPLTVTSAQKNPTAFYLCASSILALSYEQYFGPGTRLTVT.

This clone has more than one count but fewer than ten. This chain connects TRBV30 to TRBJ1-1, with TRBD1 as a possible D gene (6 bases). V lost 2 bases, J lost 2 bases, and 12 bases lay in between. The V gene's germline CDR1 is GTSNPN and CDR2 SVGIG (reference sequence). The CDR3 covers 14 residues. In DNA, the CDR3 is TGTGCCTGGAGTTGGACAGAGAGCAACACTGAAGCTTTCTTT. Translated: CAWSWTESNTEAFF.

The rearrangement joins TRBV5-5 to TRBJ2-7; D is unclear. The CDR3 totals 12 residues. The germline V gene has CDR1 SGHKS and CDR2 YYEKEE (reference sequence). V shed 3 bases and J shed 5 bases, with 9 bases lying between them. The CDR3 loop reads CASSWLIDEQYF. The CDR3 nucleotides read TGTGCCAGCAGCTGGTTAATCGACGAGCAGTACTTC. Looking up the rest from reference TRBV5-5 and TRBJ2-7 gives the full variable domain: DAGVTQSPTHLIKTRGQQVTLRCSPISGHKSVSWYQQVLGQGPQFIFQYYEKEERGRGNFPDRFSARQFPNYSSELNVNALLLGDSALYLCASSWLIDEQYFGPGTRLTVT.

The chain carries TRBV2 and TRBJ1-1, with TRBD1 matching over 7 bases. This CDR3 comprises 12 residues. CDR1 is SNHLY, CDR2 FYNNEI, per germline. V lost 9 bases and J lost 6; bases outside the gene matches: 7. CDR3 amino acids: CASDRVMAEAFF. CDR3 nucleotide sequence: TGTGCCAGTGACAGGGTTATGGCTGAAGCTTTCTTT.